This TCR beta chain is from a study of a mutant IDH1 vaccine in newly diagnosed glioma. As for the study in general: Onset of vaccination occurred 4-6 weeks following radiotherapy alone, or with temozolomide cycles. Earlier care involved radiotherapy, temozolomide, or both, and the majority received both.

Comment on this clone: What it binds is not known.

The time point denotes: week 35, safety follow-up. In the vaccine, a single dose held 300 ug of the mutant IDH1 20-mer peptide, along with topical imiquimod. Weeks 1, 3, 5, 7, 11, 15, 19 and 23 were when patients received their eight vaccinations. Study findings and constraints: In approximately 93% of patients, immune responses induced by the vaccine occurred.

Sequenced by immunoSEQ multiplex PCR; TCRdb stores in-frame clones only, minus some. The table shows about 48,000 clones, with approximately 79% occurring only once. This CDR3 comprises 15 residues. Germline values: CDR1 MNHEY, CDR2 SVGAGI. The V end was cut by 0 bases, the J end by 5 bases, with 11 bases between. V gene TRBV6-5 combines with J gene TRBJ1-5; no clear D. This clonotype was sampled from a man between 40 and 49 years old with glioma. The sample was PBMCs, taken from a glioma patient whose treatment included an IDH1 peptide vaccine. Written as DNA, the CDR3 is TGTGCCAGCAGTTACTCGCATAAGGGAGATCAGCCCCAGCATTTT. Translating gives CASSYSHKGDQPQHF.